The following is a TCR beta chain sequence with its context. Its antigen remains unidentified. This sample also contains other DNA sequences that code for the same CDR3. Produced via immunoSEQ multiplex PCR; TCRdb's table is partial and in-frame only. The table records some 120,000 clones, about 88% of them present only once. The CDR3 is made up of 12 amino acids. The germline V and J ends were trimmed by 6 bases and 1 base, with 6 bases remaining between them. From germline, CDR1 is MNHEY and CDR2 SVGAGI. These data come from a study of T cell responses to AZD1222 COVID-19 vaccine. Points from the study as a whole: Clonal diversity may have been underestimated in mostly white British donors. The study found Spike-specific TCR breadth and depth rose after two AZD1222 doses.

The chain uses TRBV6-5 and TRBJ1-1; TRBD1 might be the D (6 bases). The sample in question was peripheral blood, obtained 28 days after the second AZD1222 dose. The clonotype was recovered from an adult who received the AZD1222 COVID-19 vaccine. CDR3 protein: CASRGGNTEAFF. For the CDR3, the DNA is TGTGCCAGCAGAGGGGGGAACACTGAAGCTTTCTTT.